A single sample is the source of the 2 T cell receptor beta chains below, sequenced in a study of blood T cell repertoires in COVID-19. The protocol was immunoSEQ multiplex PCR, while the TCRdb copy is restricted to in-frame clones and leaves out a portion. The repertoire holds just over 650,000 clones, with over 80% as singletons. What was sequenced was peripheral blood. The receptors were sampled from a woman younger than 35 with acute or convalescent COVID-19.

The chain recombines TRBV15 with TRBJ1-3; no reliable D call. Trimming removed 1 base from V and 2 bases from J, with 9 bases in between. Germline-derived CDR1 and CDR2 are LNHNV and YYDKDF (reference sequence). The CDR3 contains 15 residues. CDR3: CATSRAPGAGNTIYF. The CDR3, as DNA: TGTGCCACCAGCAGAGCCCCGGGAGCTGGAAACACCATATATTTT.

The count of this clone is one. As DNA, the CDR3 is TGTGCCAGCAGCCAGGATCTTCGAACGGGGGAAAAACTGTTTTTT. Translating gives CASSQDLRTGEKLFF. This chain joins TRBV14 and TRBJ1-4; D remains ambiguous. Germline V gene sequence: CDR1 SGHDN, CDR2 FVKESK. CDR3 length equals 15 residues. Between the trimmed V and J ends, which lost 3 bases and 8 bases, there was a span of 16 bases. The full variable domain, with the rest looked up from reference TRBV14 and TRBJ1-4, is EAGVTQFPSHSVIEKGQTVTLRCDPISGHDNLYWYRRVMGKEIKFLLHFVKESKQDESGMPNNRFLAERTGGTYSTLKVQPAELEDSGVYFCASSQDLRTGEKLFFGSGTQLSVL.